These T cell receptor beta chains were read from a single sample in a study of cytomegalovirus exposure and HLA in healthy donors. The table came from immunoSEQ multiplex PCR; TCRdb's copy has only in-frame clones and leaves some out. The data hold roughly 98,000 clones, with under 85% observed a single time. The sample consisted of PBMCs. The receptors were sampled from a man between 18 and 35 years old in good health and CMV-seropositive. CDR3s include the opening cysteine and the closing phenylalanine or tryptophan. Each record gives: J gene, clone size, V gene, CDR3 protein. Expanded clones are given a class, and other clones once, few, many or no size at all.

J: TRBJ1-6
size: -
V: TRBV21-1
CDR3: CASSRGGNSPLHF

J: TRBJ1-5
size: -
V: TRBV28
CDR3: CASRSQGTHSNQPQHF

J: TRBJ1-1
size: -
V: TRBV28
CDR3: CASSFMGGLNTEAFF

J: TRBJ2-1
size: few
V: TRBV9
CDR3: CASSVQTSDNEQFF

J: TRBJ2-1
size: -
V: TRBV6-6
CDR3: CASRHSGADNEQFF

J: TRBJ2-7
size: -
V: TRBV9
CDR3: CASSMGGAGYEQYF

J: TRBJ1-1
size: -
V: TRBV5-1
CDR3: CASSLQGQAMNTEAFF

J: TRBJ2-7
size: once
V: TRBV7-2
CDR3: CASSLGTSRNEQYF

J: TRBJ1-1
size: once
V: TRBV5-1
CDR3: CASSLVAQGAEAFF

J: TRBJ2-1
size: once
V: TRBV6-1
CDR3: CASSVTRVNSYNEQFF

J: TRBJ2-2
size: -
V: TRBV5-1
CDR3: CASSRGEDTGELFF

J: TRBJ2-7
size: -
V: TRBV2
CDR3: CASSEGGEGYEQYF

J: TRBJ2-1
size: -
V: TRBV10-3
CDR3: CAISAGQTDYNEQFF

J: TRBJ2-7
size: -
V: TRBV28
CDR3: CASSQRLAGNYEQYF

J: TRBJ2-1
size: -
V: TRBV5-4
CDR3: CASSPGQGWFNEQFF

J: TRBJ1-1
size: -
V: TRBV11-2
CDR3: CASSDRQVLTEAFF

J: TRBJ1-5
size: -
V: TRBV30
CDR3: CAWGPRGHTQNQPQHF

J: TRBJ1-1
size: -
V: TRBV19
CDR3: CASSLISGETFGTEAFF

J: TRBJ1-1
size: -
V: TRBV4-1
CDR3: CASSQDRGRYTEAFF

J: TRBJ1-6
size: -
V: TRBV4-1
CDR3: CASSQDRGRRVSPLHF

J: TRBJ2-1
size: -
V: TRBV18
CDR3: CASSLAGSLNEQFF

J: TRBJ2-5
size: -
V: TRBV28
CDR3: CASSVLSGSQETQYF

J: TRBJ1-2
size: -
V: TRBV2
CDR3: CASSGRPGTGMGSGYTF

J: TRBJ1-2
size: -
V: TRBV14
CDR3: CASREQGTGYGYTF

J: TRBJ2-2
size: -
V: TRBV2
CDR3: CASRKTGGPPGELFF

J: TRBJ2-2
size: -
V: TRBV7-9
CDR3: CASSSGTGNTGELFF

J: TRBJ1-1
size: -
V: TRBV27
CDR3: CASSFGVSGTEAFF

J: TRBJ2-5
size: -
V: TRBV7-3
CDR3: CASSLTGQGARETQYF

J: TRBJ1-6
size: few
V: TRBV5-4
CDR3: CASSVGEAPLHF

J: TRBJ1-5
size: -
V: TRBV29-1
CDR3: CSVAGGVSNQPQHF

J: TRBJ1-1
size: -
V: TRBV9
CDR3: CASSYGTGRLNTEAFF

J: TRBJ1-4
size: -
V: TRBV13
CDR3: CASSFQDTGRNEKLFF

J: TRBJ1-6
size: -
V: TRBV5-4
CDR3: CASSSGELDSPLHF